One sample yielded the 10 T cell receptor beta chains listed below, sequenced in a study of cytomegalovirus exposure and HLA in healthy donors (dated by TCRdb to 2017 to 2019). Library creation used the immunoSEQ multiplex PCR assay. For the multiplex PCR, a mixture combining 60 forward primers for TCR Vbeta segments and 13 reverse primers for TCR Jbeta segments was used. TCRdb took over this immuneACCESS table, retaining in-frame rearrangements with V and J assigned. Such tables are incomplete; in checked studies, under half of the missing clones stem from an unresolved V gene, and the remainder is unexplained. The table for this sample lists about 140,000 clones. In total, the top ten clones hold 2% to 3% of the sample. The source material was PBMCs. These receptors were obtained from a man aged 35 to 55 in good health and CMV-seronegative.

This chain joins TRBV11-2 and TRBJ1-2; no definite D call. The CDR3 length is 12 residues. The V gene's germline CDR1 is SGHAT and CDR2 FQNNGV. The ends were cut back, 3 bases at V and 8 bases at J, with 10 bases in the middle. Here the CDR3 reads CASSFGGRGYTF. For the CDR3, the DNA is TGTGCCAGCAGCTTCGGCGGGCGGGGCTACACCTTC.

The chain carries TRBV10-3 and TRBJ2-2; a weak D match, TRBD1 (6 bases). The V and J ends lost 4 bases and 2 bases respectively, with 11 bases between them. Germline lookup yields CDR1 ENHRY and CDR2 SYGVKD. The length of the CDR3 is 15 residues. CDR3 sequence: CAISVTGVNTGELFF. The DNA for the CDR3 is TGTGCCATCAGTGTGACAGGAGTCAACACCGGGGAGCTGTTTTTT.

The V and J genes are TRBV18 and TRBJ1-1, with D perhaps TRBD1 (6 bases). This CDR3 region has 16 residues. The V gene's germline CDR1 is KGHSH and CDR2 LQKENI. V was shortened by 3 bases and J by 1 base, with 15 bases between the two germline ends. The CDR3 sequence is CASSPSAGQSNTEAFF. As DNA, the CDR3 is TGTGCCAGCTCACCTTCGGCAGGACAGTCGAACACTGAAGCTTTCTTT.

The rearrangement uses TRBV11-3 and TRBJ2-1; 11 bases line up with TRBD1. With V trimmed by 1 base and J by 6 bases, 2 bases remained unmatched. The germline V gene encodes CDR1 SGHNT and CDR2 YENEEA. The CDR3 extends over 15 amino acids. CDR3: CASSLGTGGFNEQFF. The CDR3 DNA sequence: TGTGCCAGCAGCTTAGGGACAGGGGGCTTCAATGAGCAGTTCTTC.

The chain links TRBV28 to TRBJ2-2; TRBD1 agrees at 7 bases. Trimming removed 3 bases from V and 4 bases from J; junction bases left unmatched: 5. The length of the CDR3 is 15 residues. Germline lookup yields CDR1 MDHEN and CDR2 SYDVKM. Written as DNA, the CDR3 is TGTGCCAGCAGTTTCCGGACAGGAGCCACCGGGGAGCTGTTTTTT. Its protein product is CASSFRTGATGELFF.

The rearrangement joins TRBV7-2 to TRBJ2-3; TRBD2 agrees at 9 bases. From germline, CDR1 is SGHTA and CDR2 FQGNSA. The CDR3 has 15 amino acids. Trimming took 5 bases from V and 2 from J; bases not matched to a gene: 5. The CDR3 spells CASSQPGLATDTQYF. The CDR3, as DNA: TGTGCCAGCAGCCAACCGGGACTAGCCACAGATACGCAGTATTTT.

The CDR3 loop is CASSLSPPGQGPLKPLRREGYTF. The CDR3 DNA reads as TGCGCCAGCAGTCTCTCACCACCGGGACAGGGCCCGTTAAAACCCTTACGACGAGAGGGCTACACCTTC. The V gene is TRBV23-1, the J gene TRBJ1-2; 9 bases are shared with TRBD1. TRBV23-1 has ORF status, its function being uncertain. J gave up 8 bases and V 4 bases, and 35 bases lay outside the gene matches. The CDR3 has 23 residues.

V and J are TRBV6-6 and TRBJ1-1; D unresolved. Trimming cost V 0 bases and J 3 bases, with 8 bases left between them. CDR3 length: 14 residues. The germline V gene encodes CDR1 MNHNY and CDR2 SVGAGI (reference sequence). CDR3 in DNA: TGTGCCAGCAGTTACTCGTACGGGGACACTGAAGCTTTCTTT. The encoded protein is CASSYSYGDTEAFF.

The chain couples TRBV7-9 to TRBJ1-1; D is undetermined. The CDR3 is made up of 13 amino acids. In germline, CDR1 is SEHNR, CDR2 FQNEAQ (reference sequence). The V end lost 4 bases, the J end lost 1 base, and 7 bases lay between the germline ends. The CDR3 loop reads CASSWAWNTEAFF. The CDR3, as DNA: TGTGCCAGCAGCTGGGCCTGGAACACTGAAGCTTTCTTT. Drawing the rest from reference TRBV7-9 and TRBJ1-1, the complete variable domain is DTGVSQNPRHKITKRGQNVTFRCDPISEHNRLYWYRQTLGQGPEFLTYFQNEAQLEKSRLLSDRFSAERPKGSFSTLEIQRTEQGDSAMYLCASSWAWNTEAFFGQGTRLTVV.

J is TRBJ2-3 and V is TRBV5-1; TRBD1 might be the D (6 bases). This CDR3 is built from 16 residues. The germline V gene has CDR1 SGHRS and CDR2 YFSETQ. Trimming shortened V by 0 bases and J by 2 bases, and 13 bases separated the two germline ends. CDR3 region: CASSLGDNEVTDTQYF. As DNA, the CDR3 is TGCGCCAGCAGCTTGGGGGACAACGAAGTCACAGATACGCAGTATTTT.